A single sample gave rise to the 29 T cell receptor beta chains below, sequenced in a study of T cell responses to AZD1222 COVID-19 vaccine. The assay was immunoSEQ multiplex PCR, and TCRdb's table has in-frame clones only and misses some. The profile shows about 120,000 clones, approximately 92% of them singletons. This specimen was peripheral blood, taken 28 days after the second dose of the MenACWY control vaccine. These receptors were taken from an adult who received the MenACWY meningococcal vaccine as a control.

V is TRBV23-1 and J is TRBJ1-3; 7 nucleotides match TRBD1. TRBV23-1 is an ORF; its function is uncertain. This CDR3 comprises 18 residues. Trimming cost V 2 bases and J 3 bases; bases outside gene matches: 13. CDR3 residues: CASSQTPPTGVGGNTIYF. CDR3 nucleotides: TGCGCCAGCAGTCAAACCCCCCCCACAGGGGTAGGTGGAAACACCATATATTTT.

The rearrangement uses TRBV28 and TRBJ2-7, with 7 bases matching TRBD1. V gave up 5 bases and J gave up 4 bases; unmatched junction bases: 5. The length of the CDR3 is 13 residues. Per germline, CDR1 MDHEN and CDR2 SYDVKM. CDR3 in DNA: TGTGCCAGCAGTCCCGGCAGGGGGTACGAGCAGTACGTC. Translation gives CASSPGRGYEQYV.

The V call is TRBV19, the J call TRBJ2-4; no clear D gene. Germline values: CDR1 LNHDA, CDR2 SQIVND (reference sequence). This CDR3 is 15 amino acids long. V dropped 6 bases and J dropped 0 bases, with 12 bases sitting between them. The chain's CDR3 is CASRDPTLAKNIQYF. In DNA, the CDR3 is TGTGCCAGTAGAGATCCGACGCTAGCCAAAAACATTCAGTACTTC. Full variable domain (missing parts from reference TRBV19 and TRBJ2-4): DGGITQSPKYLFRKEGQNVTLSCEQNLNHDAMYWYRQDPGQGLRLIYYSQIVNDFQKGDIAEGYSVSREKKESFPLTVTSAQKNPTAFYLCASRDPTLAKNIQYFGAGTRLSVL.

The chain links TRBV7-3 to TRBJ2-3; perhaps TRBD2 as D (5 bases). Germline V gene data show CDR1 as SGHTA and CDR2 as FQGTGA. This CDR3 is built from 14 residues. Trimming left V 2 bases short and J 6 bases short, with 12 bases between. The CDR3 nucleotides are TGTGCCAGCAGCTTAGAGGGTCCTTGGGATACGCAGTATTTT. This sequence encodes CASSLEGPWDTQYF.

The chain is built from TRBV7-9 and TRBJ2-7; 11 bases line up with TRBD1. Germline assignment: CDR1 SEHNR and CDR2 FQNEAQ (reference sequence). V trimming: 5 bases; J trimming: 4 bases; junction bases outside the gene matches: 10. The CDR3 extends over 16 amino acids. CDR3 DNA: TGTGCCAGCAGCCCCGCCGGGACAGGGGGAGTTTACGAGCAGTACTTC. As protein: CASSPAGTGGVYEQYF. The entire variable domain, with the rest obtained from reference TRBV7-9 and TRBJ2-7, is as follows: DTGVSQNPRHKITKRGQNVTFRCDPISEHNRLYWYRQTLGQGPEFLTYFQNEAQLEKSRLLSDRFSAERPKGSFSTLEIQRTEQGDSAMYLCASSPAGTGGVYEQYFGPGTRLTVT.

V is TRBV28 and J is TRBJ1-5; D is perhaps TRBD1 (5 bases). This CDR3 is 13 amino acids long. Germline CDR1 is MDHEN and CDR2 is SYDVKM. The chain's CDR3 is CATGTPVVQPQHF. Here the CDR3 DNA reads TGTGCTACGGGGACGCCGGTCGTCCAGCCCCAGCATTTT.

This clone was found once. V gene TRBV2 combines with J gene TRBJ2-2, with 8 bases identical to TRBD2. With V trimmed by 5 bases and J by 4 bases, 9 bases remained unmatched. This CDR3 region has 16 residues. Germline V CDR1 and CDR2: SNHLY, FYNNEI. CDR3 nucleotide sequence: TGTGCCAGCAGTCTGCGGGAGGCGCTTGTCACCGGGGAGCTGTTTTTT. This translates into CASSLREALVTGELFF. Based on the CDR3 plus reference TRBV2 and TRBJ2-2, the full variable domain is EPEVTQTPSHQVTQMGQEVILRCVPISNHLYFYWYRQILGQKVEFLVSFYNNEISEKSEIFDDQFSVERPDGSNFTLKIRSTKLEDSAMYFCASSLREALVTGELFFGEGSRLTVL.

The count of this clone is one. This chain uses TRBV9 with TRBJ2-1; TRBD2 agrees at 10 bases. The CDR3 length is 15 residues. V lost 0 bases, J lost 10 bases, and 7 bases stayed unmatched. CDR1 is SGDLS and CDR2 is YYNGEE in the germline V gene. CDR3 amino acids: CASSVVLAGVGEQFF. DNA for the CDR3: TGTGCCAGCAGCGTAGTTCTAGCGGGAGTTGGGGAGCAGTTCTTC.

This clone occurred a few times. The chain combines TRBV7-9 with TRBJ1-5; tentative D call: TRBD1 (6 bases). The germline gives CDR1 SEHNR, CDR2 FQNEAQ (reference sequence). The V and J ends lost 2 bases and 7 bases respectively, with 9 bases between them. The CDR3 has 13 residues. The DNA of the CDR3 is TGTGCCAGCAGCTTAACAGGGTTCCAGCCCCAGCATTTT. It codes for CASSLTGFQPQHF.

This chain joins TRBV6-2 or TRBV6-3 and TRBJ1-3; D call uncertain. V shed 7 bases and J shed 0 bases, with 16 bases lying between them. The CDR3 has 16 residues. Germline lookup yields CDR1 MNHEY and CDR2 SVGEGT. The CDR3 DNA reads as TGTGCCAGCACCCCGAGGCAGCCAAGCTCTGGAAACACCATATATTTT. The encoded protein is CASTPRQPSSGNTIYF.

The chain uses TRBV18 and TRBJ2-1; maybe TRBD2 (7 bases). Germline values: CDR1 KGHSH, CDR2 LQKENI. This CDR3 comprises 16 residues. V dropped 10 bases and J dropped 0 bases, with 19 bases sitting between them. CDR3 in DNA: TGTGCCACCAACGGGGGGCAGCGGTACTCCTACAATGAGCAGTTCTTC. Its protein product is CATNGGQRYSYNEQFF.

Written as DNA, the CDR3 is TGTGCCAGCAGCCCCGTGACTAGCGGGAGCGACCAAGAGACCCAGTACTTC. The encoded protein is CASSPVTSGSDQETQYF. The chain employs TRBV11-2 and TRBJ2-5, with TRBD2 identical over 12 bases. CDR1 and CDR2 from the germline V gene are SGHAT and FQNNGV. The CDR3 sequence is 17 residues long. V trimming: 5 bases; J trimming: 0 bases; junction bases outside the gene matches: 7.

The chain has TRBV15 and TRBJ1-2; 8 nucleotides line up with TRBD1. In germline, CDR1 is LNHNV, CDR2 YYDKDF (reference sequence). V was clipped by 0 bases and J by 8 bases; unmatched bases: 8. CDR3 length: 15 amino acids. This chain's CDR3 is CATSRDLGDRRGYTF. The CDR3 DNA is TGTGCCACCAGCAGAGATCTCGGGGACAGGAGAGGCTACACCTTC.

This clone was detected once. This rearrangement joins TRBV30 to TRBJ2-1; TRBD2 matches 8 bases. V shed 7 bases, J shed 8 bases, and the junction held 1 base outside the gene matches. CDR3 length equals 10 residues. The germline V gene has CDR1 GTSNPN and CDR2 SVGIG (reference sequence). The CDR3 spells CASGRDEQFF. DNA for the CDR3: TGTGCCTCCGGGAGGGATGAGCAGTTCTTC.

The chain carries TRBV27 and TRBJ2-3; perhaps TRBD2 as D (5 bases). CDR1 is MNHEY and CDR2 is SMNVEV in the germline V gene (reference sequence). The CDR3 loop spans 14 amino acids. V was shortened by 4 bases and J by 4 bases, with 12 bases between the two germline ends. CDR3 loop: CASSSGNAADTQYF. CDR3 DNA: TGTGCCAGCAGTTCGGGAAATGCGGCAGATACGCAGTATTTT.

Of note for this clone: The same CDR3 is also encoded by other DNA sequences in this sample. The V call is TRBV18, the J call TRBJ2-3; D is undetermined. The germline CDR1 and CDR2 sequences are KGHSH and LQKENI. Trimming took 0 bases from V and 2 from J, leaving 0 bases between them. This CDR3 comprises 12 residues. This CDR3 reads CASSPPTDTQYF. The CDR3 DNA sequence: TGTGCCAGCTCACCACCCACAGATACGCAGTATTTT.

The chain uses TRBV7-9 and TRBJ1-2, with D possibly being TRBD1 (5 bases). Germline V gene data show CDR1 as SEHNR and CDR2 as FQNEAQ (reference sequence). V gave up 1 base and J gave up 4 bases, with 10 bases separating them. The CDR3 contains 14 residues. The CDR3 DNA follows: TGTGCCAGCAGCTTAGTAGGGACTCTCTATGGCTACACCTTC. It yields the protein CASSLVGTLYGYTF.

The chain carries TRBV3-1 (or the pseudogene TRBV3-2) and TRBJ1-6, with a possible D match to TRBD1 (5 bases). Germline V gene sequence: CDR1 LGHDT, CDR2 YNNKEL (reference sequence). V was shortened by 0 bases and J by 4 bases, with 16 bases between the two germline ends. The CDR3 is made up of 18 amino acids. CDR3 region: CASSQEFGAGKYNSPLHF. CDR3 nucleotide sequence: TGTGCCAGCAGCCAAGAATTCGGGGCAGGAAAGTATAATTCACCCCTCCACTTT.

This clone has just one count. The gene calls are TRBV10-1 and TRBJ2-5, with a possible D match to TRBD1 (6 bases). The CDR3 spans 15 residues. Trimming stripped 0 bases from V and 2 bases from J, with 10 bases between. Germline CDR1 and CDR2: WNHNN and SYGVQD (reference sequence). The DNA of the CDR3 is TGCGCCAGCAGTGAGTCGATTCAGGGGCAAGAGACCCAGTACTTC. This encodes CASSESIQGQETQYF.

This rearrangement joins TRBV21-1 to TRBJ2-2. TRBV21-1 is noted as a pseudogene. This CDR3 region has 16 residues. The CDR3 DNA is TGTGCCAGCAGCATGTGTAGACCTTCCGACACCGGGGAGCTGTTTTTT. This sequence encodes CASSMCRPSDTGELFF.

The V and J genes are TRBV30 and TRBJ2-7; TRBD1 matches 10 bases. The V gene end was trimmed by 0 bases and the J gene end by 6 bases; junction bases not matched to a gene: 8. The CDR3 extends over 15 amino acids. The V gene's germline CDR1 is GTSNPN and CDR2 SVGIG (reference sequence). CDR3 sequence: CAWSVGQGVRVEQYF. The CDR3, as DNA: TGTGCCTGGAGTGTAGGACAGGGGGTGAGGGTCGAGCAGTACTTC.

V is TRBV14 and J is TRBJ1-1; the D gene is possibly TRBD1 (5 bases). The germline gives CDR1 SGHDN, CDR2 FVKESK. V lost 3 bases, J lost 7 bases, and 9 bases lay in between. CDR3 length: 12 amino acids. DNA for the CDR3: TGTGCCAGCAGCCAGGGACGAGTTGAAGCTTTCTTT. Protein product: CASSQGRVEAFF.

This sequence joins TRBV2 and TRBJ1-6, with D perhaps matching TRBD1 (5 bases). The CDR3 runs 13 residues. V was pared by 9 bases and J by 5 bases, with 11 bases between. Germline lookup yields CDR1 SNHLY and CDR2 FYNNEI. This chain's CDR3 is CARAGTNNSPLHF. CDR3 bases: TGTGCCAGAGCCGGGACCAATAATTCACCCCTCCACTTT. Full variable domain (remainder filled in from reference TRBV2 and TRBJ1-6): EPEVTQTPSHQVTQMGQEVILRCVPISNHLYFYWYRQILGQKVEFLVSFYNNEISEKSEIFDDQFSVERPDGSNFTLKIRSTKLEDSAMYFCARAGTNNSPLHFGNGTRLTVT.

This sequence joins TRBV11-3 and TRBJ1-1, with D possibly being TRBD1 (6 bases). Germline assignment: CDR1 SGHNT and CDR2 YENEEA. V lost 4 bases to trimming and J lost 3 bases, with 6 bases between them. CDR3 size: 12 residues. For the CDR3, the DNA is TGTGCCAGCAGCTCAGGGGACACTGAAGCTTTCTTT. This gives the protein CASSSGDTEAFF.

The chain has TRBV19 and TRBJ2-7; TRBD1 matches at 7 bases. In germline, CDR1 is LNHDA, CDR2 SQIVND (reference sequence). V was pared by 2 bases and J by 2 bases, with 3 bases of the junction left unmatched. The CDR3 length is 14 residues. The CDR3, as DNA: TGTGCCAGTAGTATACCGACAGGGACCTACGAGCAGTACGTC. This sequence encodes CASSIPTGTYEQYV.

V gene TRBV5-4 combines with J gene TRBJ2-7, with 9 bases matching TRBD1. V was pared by 4 bases and J by 2 bases, with 7 bases of the junction left unmatched. The CDR3 contains 15 residues. Germline-derived CDR1 and CDR2 are SGHNT and YYREEE (reference sequence). Written as DNA, the CDR3 is TGTGCCAGCAGCCGTAACAGGGGGCAAGCCTACGAGCAGTACTTC. As protein: CASSRNRGQAYEQYF.

The chain links TRBV6-5 to TRBJ2-7, with a possible D match to TRBD1 (6 bases). Germline V gives CDR1 MNHEY, CDR2 SVGAGI. This CDR3 has 12 amino acids. V lost 4 bases to trimming and J lost 3 bases, with 7 bases between them. CDR3 coding DNA: TGTGCCAGCAGTTCAGGGGTCTACGAGCAGTACGTC. Translating gives CASSSGVYEQYV.

The J gene is TRBJ1-1, the V gene TRBV12-5, with TRBD1 as a possible D gene (5 bases). CDR3 size: 17 residues. V lost 5 bases and J lost 0, with 19 bases in between. The germline CDR1 and CDR2 sequences are LGHNT and FRNRAP. The CDR3 bases are TGTGCTAGTGGTCCCGACACAGCCGGGACTGTGAACACTGAAGCTTTCTTT. Residues: CASGPDTAGTVNTEAFF. The full variable domain, in which reference TRBV12-5 and TRBJ1-1 provide the parts outside the CDR3, is DARVTQTPRHKVTEMGQEVTMRCQPILGHNTVFWYRQTMMQGLELLAYFRNRAPLDDSGMPKDRFSAEMPDATLATLKIQPSEPRDSAVYFCASGPDTAGTVNTEAFFGQGTRLTVV.

The chain carries TRBV4-1 and TRBJ2-6; weak D call: TRBD2 (6 bases). CDR1 is MGHRA, CDR2 YSYEKL, per germline. The CDR3 has 19 residues. Trimming removed 1 base from V and 0 bases from J, with 16 bases in between. This CDR3 is CASSQGEDESLSGANVLTF. As DNA, the CDR3 is TGCGCCAGCAGCCAAGGGGAGGACGAGTCCCTCTCTGGGGCCAACGTCCTGACTTTC.